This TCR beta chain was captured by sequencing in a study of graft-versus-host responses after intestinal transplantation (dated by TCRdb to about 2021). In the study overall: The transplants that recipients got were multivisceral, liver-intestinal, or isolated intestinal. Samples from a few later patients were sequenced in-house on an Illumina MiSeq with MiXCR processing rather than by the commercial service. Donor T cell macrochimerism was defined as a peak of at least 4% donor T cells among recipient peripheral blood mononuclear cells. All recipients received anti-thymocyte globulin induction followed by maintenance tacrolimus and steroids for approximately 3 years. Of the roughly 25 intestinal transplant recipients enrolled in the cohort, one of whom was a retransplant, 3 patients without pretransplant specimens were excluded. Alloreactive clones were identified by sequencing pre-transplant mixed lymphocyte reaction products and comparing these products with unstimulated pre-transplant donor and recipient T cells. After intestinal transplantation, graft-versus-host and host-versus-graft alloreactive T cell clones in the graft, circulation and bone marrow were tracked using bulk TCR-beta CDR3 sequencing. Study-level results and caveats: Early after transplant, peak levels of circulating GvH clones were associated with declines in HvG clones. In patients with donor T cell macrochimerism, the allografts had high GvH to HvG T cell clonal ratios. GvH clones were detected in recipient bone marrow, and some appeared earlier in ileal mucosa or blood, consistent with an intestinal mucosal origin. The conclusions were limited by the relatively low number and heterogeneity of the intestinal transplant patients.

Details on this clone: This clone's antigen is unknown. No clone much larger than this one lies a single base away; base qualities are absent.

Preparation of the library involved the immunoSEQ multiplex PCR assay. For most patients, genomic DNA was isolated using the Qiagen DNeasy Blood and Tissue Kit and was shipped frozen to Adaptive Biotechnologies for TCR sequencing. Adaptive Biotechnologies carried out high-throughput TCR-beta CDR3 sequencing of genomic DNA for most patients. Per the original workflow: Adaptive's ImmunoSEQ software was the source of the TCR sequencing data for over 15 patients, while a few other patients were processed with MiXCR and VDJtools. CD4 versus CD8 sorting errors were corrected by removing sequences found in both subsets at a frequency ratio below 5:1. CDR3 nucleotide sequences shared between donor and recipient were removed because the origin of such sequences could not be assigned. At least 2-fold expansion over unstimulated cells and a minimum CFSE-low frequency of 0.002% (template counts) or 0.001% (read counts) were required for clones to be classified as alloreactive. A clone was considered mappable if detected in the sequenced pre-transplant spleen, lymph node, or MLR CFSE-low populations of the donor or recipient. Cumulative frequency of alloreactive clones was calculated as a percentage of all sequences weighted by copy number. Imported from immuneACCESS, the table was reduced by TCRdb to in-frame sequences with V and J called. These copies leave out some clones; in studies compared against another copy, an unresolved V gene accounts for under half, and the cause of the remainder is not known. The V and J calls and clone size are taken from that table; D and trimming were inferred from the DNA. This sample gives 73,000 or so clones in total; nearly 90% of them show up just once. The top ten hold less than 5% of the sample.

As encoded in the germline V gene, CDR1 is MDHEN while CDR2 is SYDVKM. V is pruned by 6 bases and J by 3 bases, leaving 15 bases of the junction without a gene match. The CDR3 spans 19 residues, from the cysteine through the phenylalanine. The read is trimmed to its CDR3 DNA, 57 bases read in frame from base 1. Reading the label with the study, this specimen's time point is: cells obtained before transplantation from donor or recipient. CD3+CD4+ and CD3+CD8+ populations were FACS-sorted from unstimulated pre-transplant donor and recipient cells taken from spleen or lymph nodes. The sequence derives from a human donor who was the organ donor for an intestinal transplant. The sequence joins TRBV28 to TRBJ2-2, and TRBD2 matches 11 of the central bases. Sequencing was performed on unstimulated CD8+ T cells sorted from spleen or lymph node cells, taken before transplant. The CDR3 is CASSNTPGTSGIYTGELFF. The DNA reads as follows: TGTGCCAGCAGCAACACCCCAGGGACTAGCGGTATATACACCGGGGAGCTGTTTTTT.